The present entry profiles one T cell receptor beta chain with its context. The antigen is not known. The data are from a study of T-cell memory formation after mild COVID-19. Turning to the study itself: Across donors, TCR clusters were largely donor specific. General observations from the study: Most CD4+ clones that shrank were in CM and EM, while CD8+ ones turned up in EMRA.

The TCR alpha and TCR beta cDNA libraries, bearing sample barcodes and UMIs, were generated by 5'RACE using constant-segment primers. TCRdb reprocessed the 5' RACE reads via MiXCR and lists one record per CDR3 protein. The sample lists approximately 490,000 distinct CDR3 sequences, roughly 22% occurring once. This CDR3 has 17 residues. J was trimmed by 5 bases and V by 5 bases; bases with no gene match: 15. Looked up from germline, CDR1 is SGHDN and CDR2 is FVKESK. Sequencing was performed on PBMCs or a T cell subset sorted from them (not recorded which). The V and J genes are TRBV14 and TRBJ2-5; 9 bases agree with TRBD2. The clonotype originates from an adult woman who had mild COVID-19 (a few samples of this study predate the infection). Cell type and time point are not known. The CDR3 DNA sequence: TGTGCCAGCAGCTTAAGGACTAGCGCTGTGCGGGAGGAGACCCAGTACTTC. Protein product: CASSLRTSAVREETQYF.